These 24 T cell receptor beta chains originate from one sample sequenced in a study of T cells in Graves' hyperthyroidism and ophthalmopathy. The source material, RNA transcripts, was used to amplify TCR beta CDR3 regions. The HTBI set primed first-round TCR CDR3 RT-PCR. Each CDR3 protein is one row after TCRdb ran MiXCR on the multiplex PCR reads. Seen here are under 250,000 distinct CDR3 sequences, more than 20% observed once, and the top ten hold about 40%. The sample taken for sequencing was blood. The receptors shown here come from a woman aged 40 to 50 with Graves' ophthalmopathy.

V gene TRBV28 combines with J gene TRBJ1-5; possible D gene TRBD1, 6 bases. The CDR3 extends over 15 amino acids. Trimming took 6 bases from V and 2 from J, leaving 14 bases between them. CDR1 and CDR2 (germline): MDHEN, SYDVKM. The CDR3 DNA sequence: TGTGCCAGCAGGAAACAGGGTGGTGGCAATCAGCCCCAGCATTTT. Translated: CASRKQGGGNQPQHF.

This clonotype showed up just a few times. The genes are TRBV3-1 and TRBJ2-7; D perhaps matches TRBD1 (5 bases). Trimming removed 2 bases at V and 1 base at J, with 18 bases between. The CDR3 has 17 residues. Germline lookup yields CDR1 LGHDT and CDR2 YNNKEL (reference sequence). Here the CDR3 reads CASSQSGRQNPSYEQYF. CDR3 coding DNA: TGTGCCAGCAGCCAATCTGGGCGACAGAATCCTTCCTACGAGCAGTACTTC.

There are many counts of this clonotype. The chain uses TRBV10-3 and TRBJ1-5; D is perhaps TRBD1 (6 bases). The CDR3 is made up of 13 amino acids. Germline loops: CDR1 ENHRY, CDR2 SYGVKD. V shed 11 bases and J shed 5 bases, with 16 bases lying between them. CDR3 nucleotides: TGTGCCTCCCACGGGGGCAAGGATCAGCCCCAGCATTTT. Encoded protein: CASHGGKDQPQHF.

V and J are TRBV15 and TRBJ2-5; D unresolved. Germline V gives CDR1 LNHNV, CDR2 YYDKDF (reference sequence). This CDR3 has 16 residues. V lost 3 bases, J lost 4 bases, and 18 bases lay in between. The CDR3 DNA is TGTGCCACCAGCAGGGCCCCGGGCAACCCCTCAGAGACCCAGTACTTC. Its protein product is CATSRAPGNPSETQYF.

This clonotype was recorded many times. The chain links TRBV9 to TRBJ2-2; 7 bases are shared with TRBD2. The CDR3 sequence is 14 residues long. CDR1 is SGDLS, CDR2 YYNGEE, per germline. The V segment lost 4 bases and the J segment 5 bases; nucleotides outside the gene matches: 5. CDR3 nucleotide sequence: TGTGCCAGCAGCCCAGCGGGGTGGACCGGGGAGCTGTTTTTT. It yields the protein CASSPAGWTGELFF.

The CDR3 DNA reads as TGTGCCAGCAGTCTCCGACTGGGCAATTCACCCCTCCACTTT. Protein: CASSLRLGNSPLHF. The rearrangement joins TRBV12-3 or TRBV12-4 to TRBJ1-6; D is ambiguous. Trimming shortened V by 5 bases and J by 7 bases, and 12 bases separated the two germline ends. CDR3 length: 14 amino acids.

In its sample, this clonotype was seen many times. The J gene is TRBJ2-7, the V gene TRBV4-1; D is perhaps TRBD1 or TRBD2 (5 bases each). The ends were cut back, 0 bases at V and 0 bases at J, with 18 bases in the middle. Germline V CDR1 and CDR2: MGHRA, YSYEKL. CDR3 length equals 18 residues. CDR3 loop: CASSQDQGEGHSSYEQYF. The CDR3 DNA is TGCGCCAGCAGCCAAGATCAGGGCGAGGGCCATAGCTCCTACGAGCAGTACTTC.

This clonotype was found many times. The CDR3 bases are TGTGCCAGCAAGGGTTCACCAGCGGAGAACTACGAGCAGTACTTC. This translates into CASKGSPAENYEQYF. The rearrangement joins TRBV2 to TRBJ2-7, with D tentatively TRBD2 (5 bases). Trimming took 7 bases from V and 3 from J, leaving 19 bases between them. The CDR3 covers 15 residues. Germline lookup yields CDR1 SNHLY and CDR2 FYNNEI.

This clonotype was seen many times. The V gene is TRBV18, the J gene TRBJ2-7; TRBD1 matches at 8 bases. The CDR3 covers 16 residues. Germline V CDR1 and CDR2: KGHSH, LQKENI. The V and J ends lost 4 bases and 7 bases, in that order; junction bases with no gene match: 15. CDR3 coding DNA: TGTGCCAGCTCACGAACGGGACAGGTGGGCGATAGGGAGCAGTACTTC. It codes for CASSRTGQVGDREQYF. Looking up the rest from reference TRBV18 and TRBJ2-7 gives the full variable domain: NAGVMQNPRHLVRRRGQEARLRCSPMKGHSHVYWYRQLPEEGLKFMVYLQKENIIDESGMPKERFSAEFPKEGPSILRIQQVVRGDSAAYFCASSRTGQVGDREQYFGPGTRLTVT.

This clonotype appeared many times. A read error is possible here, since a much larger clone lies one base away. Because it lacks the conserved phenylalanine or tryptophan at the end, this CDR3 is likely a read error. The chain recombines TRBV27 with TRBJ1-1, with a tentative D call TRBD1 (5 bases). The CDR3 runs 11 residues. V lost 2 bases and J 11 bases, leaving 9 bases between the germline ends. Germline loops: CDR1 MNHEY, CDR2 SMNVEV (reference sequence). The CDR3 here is CASSLGGKAFL. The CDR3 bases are TGTGCCAGCAGTTTAGGGGGGAAGGCTTTCCTT.

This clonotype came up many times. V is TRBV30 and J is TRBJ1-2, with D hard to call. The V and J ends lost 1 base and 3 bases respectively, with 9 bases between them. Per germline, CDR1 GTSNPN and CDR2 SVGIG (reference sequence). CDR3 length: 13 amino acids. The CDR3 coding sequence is TGTGCCTGGAGTGAAGGATACCACTATGGCTACACCTTC. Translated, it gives CAWSEGYHYGYTF.

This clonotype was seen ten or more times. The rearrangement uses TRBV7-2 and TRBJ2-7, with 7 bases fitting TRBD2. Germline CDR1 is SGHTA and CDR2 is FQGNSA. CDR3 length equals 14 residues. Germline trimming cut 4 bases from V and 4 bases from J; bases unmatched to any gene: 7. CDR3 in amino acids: CASSSSRLAYEQYF. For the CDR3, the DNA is TGTGCCAGCAGCTCCTCCCGACTAGCTTACGAGCAGTACTTC.

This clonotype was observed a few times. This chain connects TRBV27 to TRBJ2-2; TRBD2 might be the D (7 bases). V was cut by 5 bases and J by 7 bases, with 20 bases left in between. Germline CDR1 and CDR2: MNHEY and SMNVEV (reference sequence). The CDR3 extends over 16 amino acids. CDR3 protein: CASSLTGRGKDGELFF. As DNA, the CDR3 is TGTGCCAGCAGTCTAACAGGGCGGGGGAAAGACGGGGAGCTGTTTTTT.

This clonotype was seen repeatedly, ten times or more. CDR3 in amino acids: CASRATVWGNQPQHF. The CDR3 region has the DNA TGTGCCAGCAGGGCGACAGTGTGGGGCAATCAGCCCCAGCATTTT. The chain combines TRBV2 with TRBJ1-5; a weak D match, TRBD1 (5 bases). V was trimmed by 6 bases and J by 2 bases, leaving 14 bases between them. The CDR3 runs to 15 residues. Germline CDR1 reads SNHLY; CDR2 reads FYNNEI.

DNA of the CDR3: TGTGCCAGCAGTTTCGGCGCGGGAGGCTCCTACGAGCAGTACTTC. It specifies CASSFGAGGSYEQYF. The chain carries TRBV27 and TRBJ2-7, with 8 bases that match TRBD2. The germline V gene has CDR1 MNHEY and CDR2 SMNVEV (reference sequence). V was clipped by 3 bases and J by 0 bases; unmatched bases: 4. The CDR3 runs 15 residues.

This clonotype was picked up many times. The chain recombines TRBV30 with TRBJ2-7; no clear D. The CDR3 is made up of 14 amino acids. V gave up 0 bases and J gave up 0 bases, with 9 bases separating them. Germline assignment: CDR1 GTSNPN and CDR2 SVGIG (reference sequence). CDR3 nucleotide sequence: TGTGCCTGGAGTGTACGCGGTAACTCCTACGAGCAGTACTTC. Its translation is CAWSVRGNSYEQYF.

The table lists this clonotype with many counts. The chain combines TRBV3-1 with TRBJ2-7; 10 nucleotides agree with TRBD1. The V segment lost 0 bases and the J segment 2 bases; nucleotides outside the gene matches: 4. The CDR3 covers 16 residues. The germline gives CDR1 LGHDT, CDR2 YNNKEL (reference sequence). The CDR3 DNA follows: TGTGCCAGCAGCCAAGATTTGGGGACAGGGGCCTACGAGCAGTACTTC. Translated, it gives CASSQDLGTGAYEQYF.

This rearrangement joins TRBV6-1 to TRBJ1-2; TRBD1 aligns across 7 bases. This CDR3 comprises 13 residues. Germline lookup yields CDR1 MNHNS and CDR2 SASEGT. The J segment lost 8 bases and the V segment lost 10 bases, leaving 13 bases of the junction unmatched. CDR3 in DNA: TGTGCCACCGACAGGGCCCAGGCGATCGGCTACACCTTC. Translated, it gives CATDRAQAIGYTF.

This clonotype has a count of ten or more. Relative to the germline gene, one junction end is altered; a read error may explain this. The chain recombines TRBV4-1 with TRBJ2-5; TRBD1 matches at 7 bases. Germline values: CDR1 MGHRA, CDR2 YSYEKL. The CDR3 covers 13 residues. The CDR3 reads CASSRGPQETQYF. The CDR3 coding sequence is TGTGCCAGCTCAAGGGGGCCCCAAGAGACCCAGTACTTC.

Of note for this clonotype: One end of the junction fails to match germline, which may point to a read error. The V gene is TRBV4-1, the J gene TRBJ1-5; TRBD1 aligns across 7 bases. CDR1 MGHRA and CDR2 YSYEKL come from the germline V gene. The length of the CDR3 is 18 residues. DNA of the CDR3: TGCGCCAGCGGCCAACCCCCGGGAGCAGGGGGAGGCAATCAGCCCCAGCATTTT. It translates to CASGQPPGAGGGNQPQHF.

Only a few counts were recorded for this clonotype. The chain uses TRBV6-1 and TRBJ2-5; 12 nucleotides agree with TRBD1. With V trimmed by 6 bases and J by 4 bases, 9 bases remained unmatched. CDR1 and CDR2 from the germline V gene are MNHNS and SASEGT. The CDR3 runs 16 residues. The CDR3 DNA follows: TGTGCCAGCAGAACATCGGGACAGGGGGCTGGAGAGACCCAGTACTTC. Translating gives CASRTSGQGAGETQYF.

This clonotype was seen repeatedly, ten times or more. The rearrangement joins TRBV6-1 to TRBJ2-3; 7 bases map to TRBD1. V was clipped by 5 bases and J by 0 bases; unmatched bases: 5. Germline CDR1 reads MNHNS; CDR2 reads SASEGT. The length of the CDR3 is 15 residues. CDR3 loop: CASSLGTESTDTQYF. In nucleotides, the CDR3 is TGTGCCAGCAGTCTCGGGACAGAAAGCACAGATACGCAGTATTTT.

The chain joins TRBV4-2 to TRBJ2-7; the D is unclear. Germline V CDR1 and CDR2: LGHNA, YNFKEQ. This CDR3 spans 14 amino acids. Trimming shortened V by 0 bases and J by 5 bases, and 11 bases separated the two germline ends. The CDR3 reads CASSQEFQVHEQYF. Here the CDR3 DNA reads TGTGCCAGCAGCCAAGAGTTTCAGGTTCACGAGCAGTACTTC.

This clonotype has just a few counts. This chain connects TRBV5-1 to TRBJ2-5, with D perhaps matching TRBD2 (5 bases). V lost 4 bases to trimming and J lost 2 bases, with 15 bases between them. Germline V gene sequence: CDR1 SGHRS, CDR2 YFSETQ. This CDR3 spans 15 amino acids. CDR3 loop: CASSPGLREQETQYF. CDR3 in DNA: TGCGCCAGCAGCCCAGGTCTTAGGGAGCAAGAGACCCAGTACTTC.